The clone carrying this T cell receptor beta chain was seen more than once but under ten times. Its antigen is not identified. There are 13 residues in the CDR3. Looked up from germline, CDR1 is MGHRA and CDR2 is YSYEKL. V was trimmed by 5 bases and J by 8 bases, leaving 15 bases between them. These data are taken from a study of T cells in Graves' hyperthyroidism and ophthalmopathy. In the study overall: Sampling of peripheral blood happened at initial diagnosis, prior to any treatment.

Study conclusions and caveats: Most thyroid clonotypes expanded above 0.001 appeared in blood too. The model forecast ophthalmopathy, anticipating it by a median approximately 6.1 months before onset.

The investigators amplified TCR beta CDR3 regions from RNA transcripts. The TCR CDR3 was amplified in a first-round RT-PCR using the HTBI primer set. One entry per CDR3 protein results from TCRdb running MiXCR on the multiplex PCR reads. The sample records over 200,000 distinct CDR3 sequences, around 19% being singletons. The sample was blood. This chain links TRBV4-1 with TRBJ1-2; D unresolved. The receptor was isolated from a man in his forties or fifties with Graves' hyperthyroidism. Here the CDR3 reads CASSSPAGRGYTF. CDR3 DNA: TGCGCCAGCAGCTCCCCCGCAGGAAGGGGCTACACCTTC.